This TCR beta chain was recovered during a study of T cell responses to AZD1222 COVID-19 vaccine. Sequencing was performed with immunoSEQ multiplex PCR; in TCRdb, only in-frame clones are kept and a portion is missing. The sample has about 110,000 clones; approximately 90% are singletons. The CDR3 sequence is 17 residues long. Trimming stripped 0 bases from V and 4 bases from J, with 19 bases between. From germline, CDR1 is LGHDT and CDR2 YNNKEL (reference sequence). Regarding this clone: What it recognizes is unknown.

Points from the study as a whole: Within unmutated variant regions lay the reported targets of nearly half of spike-specific TCRs. It was only after the peak T cell response that any repertoires were sampled.

Pooling of second doses given at about 4 or about 12 weeks was done. This sequence was found in an adult who received the AZD1222 COVID-19 vaccine. The sample was peripheral blood, taken 28 days after the second AZD1222 dose. This chain joins TRBV3-1 (or the pseudogene TRBV3-2) and TRBJ2-7; no reliable D call. The chain's CDR3 is CASSQEPRPRKSYEQYF. In DNA form, the CDR3 reads TGTGCCAGCAGCCAAGAACCGAGACCTAGAAAATCATACGAGCAGTACTTC.